This T cell receptor (beta chain) was sequenced for a study of blood T cells in healthy people across ages. Concerning this clonotype: Its cognate antigen is unknown.

Peripheral blood, roughly 9.3 milliliters per donor, was collected. Samples each yielded at least 5 micrograms of total RNA. General observations from the study: Older age went with lower TCR beta diversity per million T cells, in a roughly linear way.

The authors ran a second PCR of roughly 6 to 12 cycles using a sample-barcoded 5' primer and a J-beta primer mix. In TCRdb, the 5' RACE reads were re-called with MiXCR into one record per CDR3 protein. Of 900,000 to 950,000 distinct CDR3 sequences in the sample, just under 30% were seen once. In germline, CDR1 is SEHNR, CDR2 FQNEAQ (reference sequence). Germline trimming cut 5 bases from V and 1 base from J; bases unmatched to any gene: 6. The CDR3 spans 15 residues. These data also formed part of another study, on T cells of mothers and their children. Per that study: Related mother-child pairs showed slightly, non-significantly higher overlap than unrelated pairs.

The chain uses TRBV7-9 and TRBJ1-1; 8 bases map to TRBD1. The sample taken for sequencing was blood. The receptor was isolated from a woman aged 40 to 50 in good health. Written as DNA, the CDR3 is TGTGCCAGCAGCGGACAGGGAGCCTCGAACACTGAAGCTTTCTTT. It codes for CASSGQGASNTEAFF.